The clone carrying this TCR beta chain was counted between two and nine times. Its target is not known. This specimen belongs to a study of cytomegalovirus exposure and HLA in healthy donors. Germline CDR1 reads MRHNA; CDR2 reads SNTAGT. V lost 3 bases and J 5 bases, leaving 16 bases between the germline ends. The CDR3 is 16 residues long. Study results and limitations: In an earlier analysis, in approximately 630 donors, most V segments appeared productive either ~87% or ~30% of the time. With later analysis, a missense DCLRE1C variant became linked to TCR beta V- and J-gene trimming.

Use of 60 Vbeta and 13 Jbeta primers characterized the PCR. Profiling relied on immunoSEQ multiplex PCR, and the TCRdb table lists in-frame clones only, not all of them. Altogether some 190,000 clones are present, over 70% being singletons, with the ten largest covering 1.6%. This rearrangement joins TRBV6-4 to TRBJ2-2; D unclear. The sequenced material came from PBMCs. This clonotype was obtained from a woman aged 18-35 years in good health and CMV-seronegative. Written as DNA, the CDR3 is TGTGCCAGCAGTGATAACGTAGAGGAACTAACCGGGGAGCTGTTTTTT. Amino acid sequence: CASSDNVEELTGELFF.